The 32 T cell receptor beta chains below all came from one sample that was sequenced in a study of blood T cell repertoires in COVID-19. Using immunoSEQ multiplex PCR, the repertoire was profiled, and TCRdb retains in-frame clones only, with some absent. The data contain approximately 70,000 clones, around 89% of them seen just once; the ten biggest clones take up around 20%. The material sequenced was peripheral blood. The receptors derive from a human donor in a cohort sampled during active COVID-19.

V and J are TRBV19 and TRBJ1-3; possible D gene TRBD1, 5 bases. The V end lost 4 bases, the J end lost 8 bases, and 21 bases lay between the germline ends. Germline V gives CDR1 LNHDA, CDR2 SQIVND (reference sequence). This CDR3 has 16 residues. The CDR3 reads CASSRAGGARPDTIYF. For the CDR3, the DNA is TGTGCCAGTAGTAGGGCGGGGGGAGCCCGTCCGGACACCATATATTTT.

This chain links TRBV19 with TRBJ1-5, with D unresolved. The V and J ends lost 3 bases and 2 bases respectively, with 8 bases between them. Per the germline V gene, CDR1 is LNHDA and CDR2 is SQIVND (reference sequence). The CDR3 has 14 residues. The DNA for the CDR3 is TGTGCCAGTAGTATCTGGTCGGGCAATCAGCCCCAGCATTTT. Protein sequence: CASSIWSGNQPQHF.

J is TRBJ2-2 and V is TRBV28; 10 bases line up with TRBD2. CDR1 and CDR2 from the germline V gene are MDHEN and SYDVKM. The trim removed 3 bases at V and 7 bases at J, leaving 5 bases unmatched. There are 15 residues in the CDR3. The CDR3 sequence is CASSLLAGEVGELFF. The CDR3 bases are TGTGCCAGCAGTTTGCTAGCGGGAGAGGTCGGGGAGCTGTTTTTT.

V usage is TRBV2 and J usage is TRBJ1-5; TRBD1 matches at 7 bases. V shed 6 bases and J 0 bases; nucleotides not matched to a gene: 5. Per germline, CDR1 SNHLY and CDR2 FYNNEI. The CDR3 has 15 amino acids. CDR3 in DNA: TGTGCCAGCAGGGCTGGACAGGCTAGCAATCAGCCCCAGCATTTT. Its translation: CASRAGQASNQPQHF.

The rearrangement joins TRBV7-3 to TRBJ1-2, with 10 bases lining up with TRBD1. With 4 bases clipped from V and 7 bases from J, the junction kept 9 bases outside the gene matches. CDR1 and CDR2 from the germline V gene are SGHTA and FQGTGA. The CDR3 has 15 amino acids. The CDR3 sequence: CASSSTGTGALGYTF. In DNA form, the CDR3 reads TGTGCCAGCAGCTCCACCGGGACAGGGGCCCTTGGCTACACCTTC.

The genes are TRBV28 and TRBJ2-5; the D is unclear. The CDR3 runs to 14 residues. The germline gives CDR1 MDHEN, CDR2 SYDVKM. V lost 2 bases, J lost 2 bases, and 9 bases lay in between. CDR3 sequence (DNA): TGTGCCAGCAGTTTAGGTGGCGGACAAGAGACCCAGTACTTC. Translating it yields CASSLGGGQETQYF.

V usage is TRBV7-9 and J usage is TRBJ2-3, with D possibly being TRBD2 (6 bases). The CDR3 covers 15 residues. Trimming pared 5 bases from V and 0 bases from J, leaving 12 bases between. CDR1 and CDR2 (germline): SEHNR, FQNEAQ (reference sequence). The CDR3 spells CASSGGSHSTDTQYF. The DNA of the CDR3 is TGTGCCAGCAGCGGAGGGAGTCATAGCACAGATACGCAGTATTTT.

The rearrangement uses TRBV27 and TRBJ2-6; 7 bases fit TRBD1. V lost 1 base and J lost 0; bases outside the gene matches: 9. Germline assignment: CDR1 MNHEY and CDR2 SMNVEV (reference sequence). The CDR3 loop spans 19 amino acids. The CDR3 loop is CASSLYPTGSVSGANVLTF. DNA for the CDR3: TGTGCCAGCAGTTTATATCCGACAGGGAGTGTCTCTGGGGCCAACGTCCTGACTTTC.

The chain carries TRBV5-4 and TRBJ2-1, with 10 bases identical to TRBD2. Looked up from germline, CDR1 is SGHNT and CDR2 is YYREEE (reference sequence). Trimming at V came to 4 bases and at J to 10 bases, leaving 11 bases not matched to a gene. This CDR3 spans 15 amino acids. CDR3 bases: TGTGCCAGCAGCCGGACCATGAGCGGGAGGGTAGAGCAGTTCTTC. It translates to CASSRTMSGRVEQFF.

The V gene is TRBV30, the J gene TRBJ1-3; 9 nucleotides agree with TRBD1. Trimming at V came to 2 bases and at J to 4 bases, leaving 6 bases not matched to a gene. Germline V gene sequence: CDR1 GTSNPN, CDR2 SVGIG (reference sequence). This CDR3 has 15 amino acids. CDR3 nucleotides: TGTGCCTGGAGTCTCACAGGGGGCTCGGGAAACACCATATATTTT. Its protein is CAWSLTGGSGNTIYF.

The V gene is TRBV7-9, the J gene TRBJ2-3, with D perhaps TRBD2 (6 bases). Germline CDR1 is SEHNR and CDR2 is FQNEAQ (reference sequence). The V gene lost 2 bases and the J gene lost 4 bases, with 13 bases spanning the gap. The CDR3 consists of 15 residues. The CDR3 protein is CASSLSRGTADTQYF. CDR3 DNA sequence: TGTGCCAGCAGCTTATCCCGGGGGACCGCAGATACGCAGTATTTT.

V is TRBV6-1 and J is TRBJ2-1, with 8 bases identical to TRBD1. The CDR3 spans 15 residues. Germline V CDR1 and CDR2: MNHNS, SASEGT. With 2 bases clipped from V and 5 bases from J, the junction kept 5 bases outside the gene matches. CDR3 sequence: CASSERDRLDNEQFF. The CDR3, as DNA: TGTGCCAGCAGTGAACGGGACAGGCTCGACAATGAGCAGTTCTTC.

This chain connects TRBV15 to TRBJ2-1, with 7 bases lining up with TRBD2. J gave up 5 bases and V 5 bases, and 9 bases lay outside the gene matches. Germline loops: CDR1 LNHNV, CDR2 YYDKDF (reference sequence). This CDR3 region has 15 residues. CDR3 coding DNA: TGTGCCACCAGCCAAGCTCGGGACTACCACAATGAGCAGTTCTTC. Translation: CATSQARDYHNEQFF.

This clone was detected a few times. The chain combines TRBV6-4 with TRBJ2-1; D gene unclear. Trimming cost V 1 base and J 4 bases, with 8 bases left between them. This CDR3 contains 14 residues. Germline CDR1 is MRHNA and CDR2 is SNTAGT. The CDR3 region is CASSDFPAYNEQFF. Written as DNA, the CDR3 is TGTGCCAGCAGTGACTTCCCAGCGTACAATGAGCAGTTCTTC.

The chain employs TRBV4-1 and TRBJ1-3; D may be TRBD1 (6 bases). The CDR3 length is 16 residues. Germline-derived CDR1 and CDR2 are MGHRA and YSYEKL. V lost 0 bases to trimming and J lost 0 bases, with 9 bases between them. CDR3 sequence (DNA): TGCGCCAGCAGCCAAGACAACAGGGCCTCTGGAAACACCATATATTTT. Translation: CASSQDNRASGNTIYF.

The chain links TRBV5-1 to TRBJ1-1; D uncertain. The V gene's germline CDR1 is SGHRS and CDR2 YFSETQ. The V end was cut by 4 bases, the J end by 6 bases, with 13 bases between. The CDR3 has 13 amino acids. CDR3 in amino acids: CASSLREVAEAFF. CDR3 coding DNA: TGCGCCAGCAGCCTCCGGGAGGTCGCTGAAGCTTTCTTT.

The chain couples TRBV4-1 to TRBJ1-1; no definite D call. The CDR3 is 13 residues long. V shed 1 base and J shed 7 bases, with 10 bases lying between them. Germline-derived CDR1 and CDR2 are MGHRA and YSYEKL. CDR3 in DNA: TGCGCCAGCAGCCAAGTCTCACCGCGTGAAGCTTTCTTT. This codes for CASSQVSPREAFF.

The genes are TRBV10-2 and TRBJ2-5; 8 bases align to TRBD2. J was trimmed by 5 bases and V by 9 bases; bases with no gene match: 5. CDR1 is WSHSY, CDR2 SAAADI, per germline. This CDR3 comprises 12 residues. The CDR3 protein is CARLSGIETQYF. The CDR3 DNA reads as TGCGCCAGACTTAGCGGGATTGAGACCCAGTACTTC.

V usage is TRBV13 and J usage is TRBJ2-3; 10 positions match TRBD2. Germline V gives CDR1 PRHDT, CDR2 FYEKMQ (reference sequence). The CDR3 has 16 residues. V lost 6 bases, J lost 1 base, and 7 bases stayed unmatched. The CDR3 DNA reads TGTGCCAGCAGAAGTGTAGCGGGGGGCGGCACAGATACGCAGTATTTT. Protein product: CASRSVAGGGTDTQYF.

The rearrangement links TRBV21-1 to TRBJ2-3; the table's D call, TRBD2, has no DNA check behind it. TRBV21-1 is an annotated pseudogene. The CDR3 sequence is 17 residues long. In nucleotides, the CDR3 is TGTGCCAGCAGCGAGGGACTAGCGGGAGCCGGCACAGATACGCAGTATTTT. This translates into CASSEGLAGAGTDTQYF.

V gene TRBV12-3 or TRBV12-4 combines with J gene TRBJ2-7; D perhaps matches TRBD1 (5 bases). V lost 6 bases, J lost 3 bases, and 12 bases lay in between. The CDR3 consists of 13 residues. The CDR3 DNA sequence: TGTGCCAGCAGAACCGACAGACACTACGAGCAGTACTTC. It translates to CASRTDRHYEQYF.

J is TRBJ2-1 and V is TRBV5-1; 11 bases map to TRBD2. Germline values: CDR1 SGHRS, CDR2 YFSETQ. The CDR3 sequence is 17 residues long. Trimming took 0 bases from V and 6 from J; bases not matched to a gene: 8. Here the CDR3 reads CASSLENSGGAGNEQFF. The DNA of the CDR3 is TGCGCCAGCAGCTTGGAAAATAGCGGGGGGGCCGGCAATGAGCAGTTCTTC.

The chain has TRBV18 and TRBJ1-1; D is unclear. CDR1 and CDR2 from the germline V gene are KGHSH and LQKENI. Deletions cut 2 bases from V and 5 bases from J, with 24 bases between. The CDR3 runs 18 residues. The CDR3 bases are TGTGCCAGCTCACCAAATCGTGCAGGAGTTGGAGGGATAACTGAAGCTTTCTTT. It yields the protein CASSPNRAGVGGITEAFF.

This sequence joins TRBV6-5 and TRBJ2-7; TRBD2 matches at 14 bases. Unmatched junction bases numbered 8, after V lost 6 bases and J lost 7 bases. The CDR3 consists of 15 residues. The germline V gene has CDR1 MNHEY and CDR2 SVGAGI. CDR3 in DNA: TGTGCCAGCAGGTCGCGACTAGCGGGGGGGCTTGAGCAGTACTTC. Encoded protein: CASRSRLAGGLEQYF.

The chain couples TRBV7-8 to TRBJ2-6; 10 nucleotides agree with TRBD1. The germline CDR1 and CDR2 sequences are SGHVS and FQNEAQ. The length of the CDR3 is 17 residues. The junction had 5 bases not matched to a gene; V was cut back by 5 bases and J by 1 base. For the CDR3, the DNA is TGTGCCAGCAGCCCGACAGGGGGCGAGTCTGGGGCCAACGTCCTGACTTTC. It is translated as CASSPTGGESGANVLTF.

CDR3: CASSPGTDNEQFF. CDR3 nucleotide sequence: TGTGCCAGCAGTCCTGGGACAGACAATGAGCAGTTCTTC. The V gene is TRBV12-3 or TRBV12-4, the J gene TRBJ2-1; 7 bases are a match to TRBD1. V was pared by 5 bases and J by 5 bases, with 3 bases of the junction left unmatched. This CDR3 spans 13 amino acids.

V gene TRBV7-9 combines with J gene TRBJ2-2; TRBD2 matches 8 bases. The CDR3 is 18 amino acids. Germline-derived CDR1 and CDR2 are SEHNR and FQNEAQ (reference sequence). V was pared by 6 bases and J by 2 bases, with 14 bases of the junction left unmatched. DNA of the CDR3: TGTGCCAGCAGGCCGAAACTAGCGGAGAAAATAAACACCGGGGAGCTGTTTTTT. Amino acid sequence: CASRPKLAEKINTGELFF.

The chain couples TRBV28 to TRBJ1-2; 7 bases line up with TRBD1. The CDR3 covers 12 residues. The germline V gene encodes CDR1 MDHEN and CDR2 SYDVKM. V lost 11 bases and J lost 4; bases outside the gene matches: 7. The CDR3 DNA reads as TGTGCCGGGCAGGGGGTCGCCTATGGCTACACCTTC. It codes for CAGQGVAYGYTF.

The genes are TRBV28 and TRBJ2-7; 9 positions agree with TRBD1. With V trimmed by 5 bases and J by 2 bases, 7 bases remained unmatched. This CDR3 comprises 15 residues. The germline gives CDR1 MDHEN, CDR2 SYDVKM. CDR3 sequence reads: CASSQAGTGPYEQYF. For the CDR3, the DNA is TGTGCCAGCAGTCAAGCCGGGACAGGGCCCTACGAGCAGTACTTC.

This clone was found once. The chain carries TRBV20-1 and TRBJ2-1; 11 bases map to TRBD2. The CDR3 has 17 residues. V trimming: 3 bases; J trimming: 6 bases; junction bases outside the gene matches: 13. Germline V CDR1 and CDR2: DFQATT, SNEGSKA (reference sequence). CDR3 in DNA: TGCAGTGCTAGTCCTAGACTAGCGGGATTCTTAGTCAATGAGCAGTTCTTC. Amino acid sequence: CSASPRLAGFLVNEQFF.

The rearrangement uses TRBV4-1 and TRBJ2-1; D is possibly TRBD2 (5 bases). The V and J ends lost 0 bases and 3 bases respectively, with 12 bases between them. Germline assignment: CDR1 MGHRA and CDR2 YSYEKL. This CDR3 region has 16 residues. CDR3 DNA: TGCGCCAGCAGCCAAGATCGGGTAGCGCACTACAATGAGCAGTTCTTC. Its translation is CASSQDRVAHYNEQFF.

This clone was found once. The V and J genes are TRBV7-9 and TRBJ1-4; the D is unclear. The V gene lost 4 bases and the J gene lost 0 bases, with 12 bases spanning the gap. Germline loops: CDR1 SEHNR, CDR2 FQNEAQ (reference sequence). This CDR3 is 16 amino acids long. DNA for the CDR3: TGTGCCAGCAGCTATCGTCCAGTCTCAACTAATGAAAAACTGTTTTTT. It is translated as CASSYRPVSTNEKLFF.